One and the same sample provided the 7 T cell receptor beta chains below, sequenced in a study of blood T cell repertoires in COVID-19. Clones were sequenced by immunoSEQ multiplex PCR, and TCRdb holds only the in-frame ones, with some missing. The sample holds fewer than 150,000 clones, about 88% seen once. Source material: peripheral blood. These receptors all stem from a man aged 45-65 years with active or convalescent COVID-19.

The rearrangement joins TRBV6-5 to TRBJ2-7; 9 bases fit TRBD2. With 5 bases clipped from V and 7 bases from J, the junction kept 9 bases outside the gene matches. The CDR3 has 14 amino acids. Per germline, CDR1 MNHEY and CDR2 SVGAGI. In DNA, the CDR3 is TGTGCCAGCAGTCCGACTAGCGGAGGTGGGGAGCAGTACTTC. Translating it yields CASSPTSGGGEQYF.

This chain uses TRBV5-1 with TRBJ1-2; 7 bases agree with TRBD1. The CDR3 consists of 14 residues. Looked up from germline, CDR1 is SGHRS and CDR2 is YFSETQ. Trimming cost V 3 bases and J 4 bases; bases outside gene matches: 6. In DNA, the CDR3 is TGCGCCAGCAGCTCCCACCGGGACAGCTATGGCTACACCTTC. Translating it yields CASSSHRDSYGYTF.

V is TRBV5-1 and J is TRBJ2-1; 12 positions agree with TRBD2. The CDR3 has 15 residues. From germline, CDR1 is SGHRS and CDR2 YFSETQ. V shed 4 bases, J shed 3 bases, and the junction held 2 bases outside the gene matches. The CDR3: CASSVTSGSYNEQFF. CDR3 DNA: TGCGCCAGCAGCGTGACTAGCGGGAGCTACAATGAGCAGTTCTTC.

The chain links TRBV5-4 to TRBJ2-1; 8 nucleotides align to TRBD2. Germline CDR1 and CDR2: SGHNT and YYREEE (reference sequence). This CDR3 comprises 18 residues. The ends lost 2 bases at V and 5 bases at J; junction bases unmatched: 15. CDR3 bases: TGTGCCAGCAGCTTTCGGACCTCTGGAGCGGGGGTCCACAATGAGCAGTTCTTC. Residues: CASSFRTSGAGVHNEQFF. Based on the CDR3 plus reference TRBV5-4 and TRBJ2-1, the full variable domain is ETGVTQSPTHLIKTRGQQVTLRCSSQSGHNTVSWYQQALGQGPQFIFQYYREEENGRGNFPPRFSGLQFPNYSSELNVNALELDDSALYLCASSFRTSGAGVHNEQFFGPGTRLTVL.

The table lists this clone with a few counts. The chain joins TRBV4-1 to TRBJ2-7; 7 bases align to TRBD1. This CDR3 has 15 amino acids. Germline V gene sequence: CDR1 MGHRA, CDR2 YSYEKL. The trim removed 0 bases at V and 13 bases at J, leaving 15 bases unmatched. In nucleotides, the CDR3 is TGCGCCAGCAGCCAAGACCCGAGACAGGGTAGGAATCCTTACTTC. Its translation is CASSQDPRQGRNPYF.

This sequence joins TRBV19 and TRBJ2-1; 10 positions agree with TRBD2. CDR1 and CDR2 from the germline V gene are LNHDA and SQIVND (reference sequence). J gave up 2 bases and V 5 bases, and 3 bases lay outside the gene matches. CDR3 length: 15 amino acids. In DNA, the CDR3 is TGTGCCAGTAGTGGACTAGCGGCTCCCTACAATGAGCAGTTCTTC. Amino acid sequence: CASSGLAAPYNEQFF.

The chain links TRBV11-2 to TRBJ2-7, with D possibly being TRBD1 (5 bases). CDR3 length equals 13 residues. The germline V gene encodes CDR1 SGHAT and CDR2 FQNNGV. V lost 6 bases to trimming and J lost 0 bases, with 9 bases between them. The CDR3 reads CASSLQVSYEQYF. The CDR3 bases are TGTGCCAGCAGTCTACAGGTCTCCTACGAGCAGTACTTC.